Listed here are 30 T cell receptor beta chains from one sample, sequenced in a study of CD8+ T cells in alopecia areata. Regarding treatment: oral pan-JAK inhibitor, 5-10 mg twice daily. Extracted RNA was reverse transcribed, and the resulting cDNA served as sequencing template. The method was immunoSEQ multiplex PCR; TCRdb's version includes in-frame clones alone and lacks a portion of them. Among 90,000 to 120,000 clones listed, about 83% were seen once. Sequencing used CD8+ T cells sorted from blood, obtained at week 24, from a patient treated with tofacitinib. The receptor set was obtained from a human donor with alopecia areata.

The chain has TRBV7-9 and TRBJ2-7; 7 bases fit TRBD1. V trimming: 5 bases; J trimming: 4 bases; junction bases outside the gene matches: 2. CDR1 SEHNR and CDR2 FQNEAQ come from the germline V gene (reference sequence). This CDR3 region has 12 residues. The CDR3 region is CASSQTGYEQYF. DNA of the CDR3: TGTGCCAGCAGCCAGACAGGGTACGAGCAGTACTTC.

This sequence joins TRBV6-1 and TRBJ2-5; D is uncertain. The germline V and J ends were trimmed by 2 bases and 4 bases, with 5 bases remaining between them. The V gene's germline CDR1 is MNHNS and CDR2 SASEGT. The CDR3 contains 12 residues. CDR3: CASSEPPETQYF. CDR3 DNA sequence: TGTGCCAGCAGTGAACCCCCAGAGACCCAGTACTTC.

The chain links TRBV4-1 to TRBJ2-5; weak D call: TRBD2 (7 bases). This CDR3 has 21 amino acids. Germline-derived CDR1 and CDR2 are MGHRA and YSYEKL. Trimming left V 0 bases short and J 4 bases short, with 30 bases between. The CDR3 region is CASSQDPPWGGAEEVGETQYF. The CDR3 DNA reads as TGCGCCAGCAGCCAAGATCCCCCGTGGGGGGGGGCGGAAGAAGTCGGAGAGACCCAGTACTTC.

In its sample, this clone ranks as medium-sized (0.01 to 0.1%). CDR3 region: CASSLNPLNTEAFF. CDR3 coding DNA: TGCGCCAGCAGCCTAAACCCCTTGAACACTGAAGCTTTCTTT. V usage is TRBV4-3 and J usage is TRBJ1-1; D is ambiguous. CDR1 and CDR2 from the germline V gene are LGHNA and YSLEER. With 4 bases removed from V and 0 bases from J, the gap between germline ends came to 9 bases. This CDR3 spans 14 amino acids.

CDR3 sequence (DNA): TGTGCCAGCAGCTTACCCATACAGAGGGGCCCTGGGAATAATTCACCCCTCCACTTT. Translated: CASSLPIQRGPGNNSPLHF. The chain uses TRBV7-8 and TRBJ1-6, with D possibly matching TRBD1 (5 bases). The CDR3 has 19 amino acids. CDR1 SGHVS and CDR2 FQNEAQ come from the germline V gene. The V gene lost 2 bases and the J gene lost 5 bases, with 22 bases spanning the gap.

The chain links TRBV6-5 to TRBJ1-2, with TRBD1 matching over 10 bases. Germline CDR1 MNHEY, CDR2 SVGAGI. J was trimmed by 10 bases and V by 2 bases; bases with no gene match: 4. The CDR3 has 13 amino acids. The CDR3 DNA is TGTGCCAGCAGTTACACTGGGACAGGGGACTACACCTTC. Its translation: CASSYTGTGDYTF.

This chain joins TRBV7-2 and TRBJ2-5; 12 nucleotides align to TRBD2. The junction had 5 bases not matched to a gene; V was cut back by 1 base and J by 2 bases. CDR1 is SGHTA, CDR2 FQGNSA, per germline. The CDR3 consists of 17 residues. DNA for the CDR3: TGTGCCAGCAGCTTAGATGGGCTAGCGGGGGGGCAAGAGACCCAGTACTTC. This encodes CASSLDGLAGGQETQYF.

V gene TRBV4-1 combines with J gene TRBJ2-5; tentative D call: TRBD2 (7 bases). The CDR3 sequence is 16 residues long. Trimming shortened V by 3 bases and J by 1 base, and 15 bases separated the two germline ends. Germline CDR1 MGHRA, CDR2 YSYEKL. The chain's CDR3 is CASSQKARGAQETQYF. In DNA, the CDR3 is TGCGCCAGCAGCCAGAAGGCCCGGGGGGCCCAAGAGACCCAGTACTTC.

This chain uses TRBV7-9 with TRBJ2-2; no clear D. Germline V gives CDR1 SEHNR, CDR2 FQNEAQ (reference sequence). The V end was cut by 5 bases, the J end by 3 bases, with 13 bases between. This CDR3 is 15 amino acids long. The CDR3 protein is CASSHPTEYTGELFF. Written as DNA, the CDR3 is TGTGCCAGCAGCCATCCGACGGAGTACACCGGGGAGCTGTTTTTT.

The chain couples TRBV7-2 to TRBJ2-5; D is possibly TRBD2 (5 bases). The V gene's germline CDR1 is SGHTA and CDR2 FQGNSA. CDR3 size: 12 residues. The V end was cut by 2 bases, the J end by 5 bases, with 6 bases between. CDR3 sequence: CASSLRGETQYF. CDR3 nucleotides: TGTGCCAGCAGCTTACGAGGGGAGACCCAGTACTTC.

A few counts support this clone. CDR3 DNA: TGCAGCGTTGAGGAGGGGCCAACCTACGAGCAGTACTTC. Amino acids: CSVEEGPTYEQYF. The chain couples TRBV29-1 to TRBJ2-7, with D tentatively TRBD2 (6 bases). This CDR3 has 13 amino acids. Germline V gene data show CDR1 as SQVTM and CDR2 as ANQGSEA. V was trimmed by 3 bases and J by 2 bases, leaving 11 bases between them.

The V gene is TRBV29-1, the J gene TRBJ2-2; D gene ambiguous. The length of the CDR3 is 13 residues. Per germline, CDR1 SQVTM and CDR2 ANQGSEA. V shed 5 bases and J shed 0 bases, with 7 bases lying between them. The CDR3 DNA is TGCAGCGTTATGTTTCCGAACACCGGGGAGCTGTTTTTT. Translation gives CSVMFPNTGELFF.

The V call is TRBV27, the J call TRBJ1-2, with D perhaps TRBD1 (5 bases). The CDR3 runs 17 residues. Trimming left V 6 bases short and J 4 bases short, with 24 bases between. Germline CDR1 reads MNHEY; CDR2 reads SMNVEV (reference sequence). The CDR3 reads CASRPSRLPDSRYGYTF. DNA for the CDR3: TGTGCCAGCAGACCTTCCCGGCTCCCAGACAGCCGCTATGGCTACACCTTC.

Of note for this clone: At one boundary the junction diverges from the germline segment, which might be a read error. The V call is TRBV7-9, the J call TRBJ2-3; D is uncertain. Germline CDR1 SEHNR, CDR2 FQNEAQ (reference sequence). CDR3 size: 12 residues. The DNA for the CDR3 is TGTGCCAGCTCGTACAGCAAAGATACGCAGTATTTT. This gives the protein CASSYSKDTQYF.

J is TRBJ2-5 and V is TRBV2, with TRBD1 as a possible D gene (5 bases). This CDR3 spans 14 amino acids. Trimming cost V 2 bases and J 5 bases, with 12 bases left between them. Germline CDR1 is SNHLY and CDR2 is FYNNEI. The DNA for the CDR3 is TGTGCCAGCAGTGAATGGAAGGGGATGGAGACCCAGTACTTC. It yields the protein CASSEWKGMETQYF.

The rearrangement links TRBV7-9 to TRBJ2-7; 7 bases agree with TRBD2. Germline values: CDR1 SEHNR, CDR2 FQNEAQ (reference sequence). The CDR3 covers 15 residues. Trimming removed 6 bases from V and 1 base from J; junction bases left unmatched: 9. Written as DNA, the CDR3 is TGTGCCAGCAGTCCCCAGGGAGGGAAGTCCTACGAGCAGTACTTC. This translates into CASSPQGGKSYEQYF.

The chain links TRBV21-1 to TRBJ2-5; the D call in the table, TRBD2, was not verified against the DNA. TRBV21-1 is flagged as a pseudogene. CDR3 length equals 17 residues. The CDR3 sequence is CASSKACAGRGQETQYF. The CDR3 DNA reads TGTGCCAGCAGCAAAGCTTGCGCCGGGAGGGGACAAGAGACCCAGTACTTC.

The CDR3 region is CAWTPGTGIVEAFF. In DNA form, the CDR3 reads TGTGCCTGGACCCCCGGGACAGGGATAGTTGAAGCTTTCTTT. The chain has TRBV30 and TRBJ1-1, with 9 bases aligning to TRBD1. Looked up from germline, CDR1 is GTSNPN and CDR2 is SVGIG (reference sequence). This CDR3 spans 14 amino acids. V lost 4 bases to trimming and J lost 7 bases; unmatched junction nucleotides: 10.

The rearrangement joins TRBV4-1 to TRBJ2-2, with D possibly being TRBD2 (7 bases). This CDR3 is built from 15 residues. CDR1 and CDR2 (germline): MGHRA, YSYEKL. The V and J ends lost 0 bases and 3 bases respectively, with 8 bases between them. The CDR3 loop is CASSQEGGDTGELFF. The CDR3 DNA reads as TGCGCCAGCAGCCAAGAAGGGGGGGACACCGGGGAGCTGTTTTTT.

The chain recombines TRBV23-1 with TRBJ2-7; the D gene is possibly TRBD1 (5 bases). TRBV23-1 is classed as an ORF, of uncertain function. The CDR3 length is 14 residues. Trimming removed 10 bases from V and 2 bases from J, with 18 bases in between. The CDR3 reads CATHLGPPAYEQYF. The CDR3 DNA reads as TGCGCCACCCACTTGGGGCCCCCTGCCTACGAGCAGTACTTC.

The rearrangement uses TRBV27 and TRBJ2-3; the D call may be TRBD1 or TRBD2 (5 bases each). Trimming pared 7 bases from V and 6 bases from J, leaving 20 bases between. This CDR3 contains 15 residues. Germline V CDR1 and CDR2: MNHEY, SMNVEV (reference sequence). DNA of the CDR3: TGTGCCAGCAATCCGGGGCTCCCAAAGACGGATACGCAGTATTTT. As protein: CASNPGLPKTDTQYF.

Turning to this clone: This specimen includes other DNA sequences encoding the same CDR3. This sequence joins TRBV15 and TRBJ1-5, with unresolved D. Trimming took 2 bases from V and 0 from J, leaving 11 bases between them. The germline CDR1 and CDR2 sequences are LNHNV and YYDKDF (reference sequence). This CDR3 region has 16 residues. CDR3 region: CATSRRARASNQPQHF. DNA of the CDR3: TGTGCCACCAGCAGACGTGCAAGGGCTAGCAATCAGCCCCAGCATTTT. Supplemented by reference TRBV15 and TRBJ1-5, the full variable domain reads DAMVIQNPRYQVTQFGKPVTLSCSQTLNHNVMYWYQQKSSQAPKLLFHYYDKDFNNEADTPDNFQSRRPNTSFCFLDIRSPGLGDTAMYLCATSRRARASNQPQHFGDGTRLSIL.

The chain employs TRBV6-1 and TRBJ1-1; D unresolved. CDR3 length: 15 amino acids. Germline V lookup: CDR1 MNHNS, CDR2 SASEGT. Trimming shortened V by 0 bases and J by 0 bases, and 8 bases separated the two germline ends. This CDR3 is CASSEARQLNTEAFF. DNA of the CDR3: TGTGCCAGCAGTGAAGCGCGACAATTGAACACTGAAGCTTTCTTT.

This chain uses TRBV4-1 with TRBJ2-1; D may be TRBD1 (6 bases). Germline V gene sequence: CDR1 MGHRA, CDR2 YSYEKL. The V and J ends lost 4 bases and 7 bases respectively, with 11 bases between them. The CDR3 totals 13 residues. The CDR3 DNA reads as TGCGCCAGCAGCCGCAAAAGGGGGAATGAGCAGTTCTTC. Translating gives CASSRKRGNEQFF.

The chain recombines TRBV5-1 with TRBJ1-5; D perhaps matches TRBD1 (5 bases). This CDR3 region has 21 residues. The V gene's germline CDR1 is SGHRS and CDR2 YFSETQ. The germline V and J ends were trimmed by 3 bases and 2 bases, with 30 bases remaining between them. CDR3 sequence (DNA): TGCGCCAGCAGCTCCAGGCATAGCTCAGTTCGAGGGACTACTCGCAATCAGCCCCAGCATTTT. Its protein product is CASSSRHSSVRGTTRNQPQHF. The whole variable domain, remainder taken from reference TRBV5-1 and TRBJ1-5, is KAGVTQTPRYLIKTRGQQVTLSCSPISGHRSVSWYQQTPGQGLQFLFEYFSETQRNKGNFPGRFSGRQFSNSRSEMNVSTLELGDSALYLCASSSRHSSVRGTTRNQPQHFGDGTRLSIL.

The gene calls are TRBV4-1 and TRBJ1-6; 7 positions agree with TRBD1. V trimming: 3 bases; J trimming: 8 bases; junction bases outside the gene matches: 10. The CDR3 runs 16 residues. CDR1 and CDR2 from the germline V gene are MGHRA and YSYEKL. CDR3: CASSQRPRQGDSPLHF. The CDR3 nucleotides read TGCGCCAGCAGCCAGAGGCCTAGACAGGGTGATTCACCCCTCCACTTT.

This rearrangement joins TRBV19 to TRBJ2-1; 8 positions agree with TRBD2. With 3 bases clipped from V and 4 bases from J, the junction kept 11 bases outside the gene matches. The V gene's germline CDR1 is LNHDA and CDR2 SQIVND (reference sequence). CDR3 length equals 17 residues. CDR3 amino acids: CASSIEGTAGGYNEQFF. As DNA, the CDR3 is TGTGCCAGTAGTATTGAGGGGACGGCGGGGGGTTACAATGAGCAGTTCTTC.

The chain combines TRBV7-8 with TRBJ1-4; perhaps TRBD1 as D (6 bases). The V gene lost 1 base and the J gene lost 7 bases, with 13 bases spanning the gap. The CDR3 contains 15 residues. Per the germline V gene, CDR1 is SGHVS and CDR2 is FQNEAQ. CDR3 coding DNA: TGTGCCAGCAGCTTAGTGGAACAGGGACGTGAAAAACTGTTTTTT. This codes for CASSLVEQGREKLFF. Full variable domain (remainder filled in from reference TRBV7-8 and TRBJ1-4): GAGVSQSPRYKVAKRGQDVALRCDPISGHVSLFWYQQALGQGPEFLTYFQNEAQLDKSGLPSDRFFAERPEGSVSTLKIQRTQQEDSAVYLCASSLVEQGREKLFFGSGTQLSVL.

The chain combines TRBV19 with TRBJ1-5; 8 bases map to TRBD1. The CDR3 length is 17 residues. V lost 5 bases to trimming and J lost 6 bases; unmatched junction nucleotides: 15. The germline CDR1 and CDR2 sequences are LNHDA and SQIVND (reference sequence). The CDR3, as DNA: TGTGCCAGTAGTCCCGGCGACAGGGGCCTATCTTTTCAGCCCCAGCATTTT. Residues: CASSPGDRGLSFQPQHF. Based on the CDR3 plus reference TRBV19 and TRBJ1-5, the full variable domain is DGGITQSPKYLFRKEGQNVTLSCEQNLNHDAMYWYRQDPGQGLRLIYYSQIVNDFQKGDIAEGYSVSREKKESFPLTVTSAQKNPTAFYLCASSPGDRGLSFQPQHFGDGTRLSIL.

V usage is TRBV30 and J usage is TRBJ1-2; tentative D call: TRBD1 (5 bases). The CDR3 consists of 18 residues. The germline V gene has CDR1 GTSNPN and CDR2 SVGIG (reference sequence). The V and J ends lost 2 bases and 8 bases respectively, with 30 bases between them. CDR3 coding DNA: TGTGCCTGGAGTCCCCCAGATGAGCGTTGGACTATTAAGGGGGGCTACACCTTC. Amino acid sequence: CAWSPPDERWTIKGGYTF.